This T cell receptor beta chain was found in a study of blood T cell repertoires in COVID-19 (dated by TCRdb to 2020 to 2021). About the study as a whole: The collaborator samples originated in the United States, Italy and Spain and spanned the acute and convalescent phases of COVID-19. Nearly every sample came with metadata listing a de-identified subject ID, COVID-19 status, age in years and sex. Samples came from the ongoing ImmuneRACE study (first 160 participants) plus 1,254 subjects from 6 global collaborators. The repertoires were made available in a free public database intended to serve as a resource for research on the immune response to SARS-CoV-2. Where available, HLA class I and class II types were taken from metadata supplied by the sample provider and were not determined by assay-based typing. The material from the prospective study consisted of cDNA or gDNA derived from T cells, B-cell-depleted T cells, or PBMCs. Deeply sampled blood TCRbeta repertoires from subjects exposed to, actively infected with, or recovered from COVID-19 were included in the dataset.

On the study overall, not on this receptor specifically: The quantity of clinical and demographic metadata differed by source and by participant and was supplied without curation.

Trimming removed 8 bases from V and 7 bases from J, leaving 9 bases between the germline ends. The CDR3 covers 11 residues, taking in both the cysteine and the phenylalanine. The sequence is cut down to CDR3 DNA, 33 bases in frame from base 1. Based on the germline V gene, the CDR1 and CDR2 sequences are SGHTA and FQGTGA. About this clone: There is no known antigen for this receptor. No much larger clone exists at a distance of one base, and base qualities are not known.

TCRbeta CDR3 regions were amplified from genomic DNA using the immunoSEQ Assay, a bias-controlled multiplex PCR. As for how the authors treated the data: The number of nucleated cells in each sample was estimated by amplification of reference gene primers within the assay. Sequence reads were collapsed and filtered to measure the absolute abundance of every unique TCRbeta CDR3 rearrangement. For each sample, productive Simpson clonality was calculated by taking the square root of Simpson's diversity index across productive rearrangements. TCRdb's version of the immuneACCESS table is confined to in-frame rearrangements and falls short of the full clone set. An unresolved V gene accounts for under half of the shortfall where checked; the remainder is of unknown origin. That table furnishes V, J and clone size, whereas the DNA furnished D and trimming. This sample comprises over 200,000 clones, approximately 86% of them detected only once. The ten largest make up around 1.4% of the sample.

The collaborating institutions used their own protocols to collect whole blood in K2EDTA tubes. For TCRbeta analysis, collaborator samples were shipped as frozen whole blood, as isolated PBMCs, or as DNA extracted from either sample type. This sequence uses TRBV7-3 and TRBJ2-1, with a weak D call of TRBD2 (5 bases match). Source material: peripheral blood. The clonotype originates from a man between 18 and 35 years old with active or convalescent COVID-19. The CDR3 reads CASRGKNEQFF. DNA sequence: TGTGCCAGCCGAGGGAAAAATGAGCAGTTCTTC.